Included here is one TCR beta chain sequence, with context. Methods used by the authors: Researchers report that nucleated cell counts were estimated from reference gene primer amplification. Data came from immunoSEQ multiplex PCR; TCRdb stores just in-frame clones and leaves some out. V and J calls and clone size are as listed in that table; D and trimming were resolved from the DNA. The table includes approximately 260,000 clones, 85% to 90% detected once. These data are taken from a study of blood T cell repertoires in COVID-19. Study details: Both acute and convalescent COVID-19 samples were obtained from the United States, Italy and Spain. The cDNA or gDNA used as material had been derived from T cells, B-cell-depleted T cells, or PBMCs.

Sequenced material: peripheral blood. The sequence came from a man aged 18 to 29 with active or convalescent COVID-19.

The CDR3 sequence is CASSPMTGSNQPQHF. CDR3 DNA sequence: TGCGCCAGCAGCCCGATGACAGGGAGCAATCAGCCCCAGCATTTT. V usage is TRBV5-1 and J usage is TRBJ1-5; the match to TRBD1 covers 7 bases. CDR1 SGHRS and CDR2 YFSETQ come from the germline V gene. The CDR3 is made up of 15 amino acids. J was trimmed by 1 base and V by 4 bases; bases with no gene match: 5. Combining the CDR3 with reference TRBV5-1 and TRBJ1-5 gives the whole variable domain KAGVTQTPRYLIKTRGQQVTLSCSPISGHRSVSWYQQTPGQGLQFLFEYFSETQRNKGNFPGRFSGRQFSNSRSEMNVSTLELGDSALYLCASSPMTGSNQPQHFGDGTRLSIL.